The source of this T cell receptor beta chain is a study of shared clonotypes between healthy human individuals. On this clone: Additional DNA sequences in this sample encode the identical CDR3.

CDR1 and CDR2 from the germline V gene are MDHEN and SYDVKM. The length of the CDR3 is 15 residues. V lost 5 bases to trimming and J lost 4 bases; unmatched junction nucleotides: 5. The data were produced by immunoSEQ multiplex PCR, yet TCRdb's version contains in-frame clones alone and is incomplete. This table holds about 2.3 million clones, just under 95% found once. The source of this sequence is a man younger than 35 in good health. Some clones in this sample may be carry-over from other donors' samples. This chain connects TRBV28 to TRBJ2-6; 7 bases match TRBD1. The specimen was naive CD4+ T cells from PBMCs. Subset noted: CD45RA+ positively selected. The CDR3 nucleotides read TGTGCCAGCAGTCCGACAGGGAGCGGGGCCAACGTCCTGACTTTC. It is translated as CASSPTGSGANVLTF.